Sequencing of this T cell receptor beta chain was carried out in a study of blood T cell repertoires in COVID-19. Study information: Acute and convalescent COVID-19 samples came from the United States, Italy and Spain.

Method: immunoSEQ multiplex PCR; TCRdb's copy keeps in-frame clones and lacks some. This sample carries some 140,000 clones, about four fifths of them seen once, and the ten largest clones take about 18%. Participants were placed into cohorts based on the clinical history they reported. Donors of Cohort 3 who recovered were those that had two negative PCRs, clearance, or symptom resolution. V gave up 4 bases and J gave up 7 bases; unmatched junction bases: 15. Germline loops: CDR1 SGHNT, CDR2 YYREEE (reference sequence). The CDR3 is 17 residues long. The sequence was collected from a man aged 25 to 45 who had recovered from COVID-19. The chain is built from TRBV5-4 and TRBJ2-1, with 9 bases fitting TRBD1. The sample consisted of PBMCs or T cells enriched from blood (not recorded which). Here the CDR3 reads CASSPLLGRGQGNEQFF. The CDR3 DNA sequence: TGTGCCAGCAGCCCTCTATTGGGCCGAGGACAGGGGAATGAGCAGTTCTTC.